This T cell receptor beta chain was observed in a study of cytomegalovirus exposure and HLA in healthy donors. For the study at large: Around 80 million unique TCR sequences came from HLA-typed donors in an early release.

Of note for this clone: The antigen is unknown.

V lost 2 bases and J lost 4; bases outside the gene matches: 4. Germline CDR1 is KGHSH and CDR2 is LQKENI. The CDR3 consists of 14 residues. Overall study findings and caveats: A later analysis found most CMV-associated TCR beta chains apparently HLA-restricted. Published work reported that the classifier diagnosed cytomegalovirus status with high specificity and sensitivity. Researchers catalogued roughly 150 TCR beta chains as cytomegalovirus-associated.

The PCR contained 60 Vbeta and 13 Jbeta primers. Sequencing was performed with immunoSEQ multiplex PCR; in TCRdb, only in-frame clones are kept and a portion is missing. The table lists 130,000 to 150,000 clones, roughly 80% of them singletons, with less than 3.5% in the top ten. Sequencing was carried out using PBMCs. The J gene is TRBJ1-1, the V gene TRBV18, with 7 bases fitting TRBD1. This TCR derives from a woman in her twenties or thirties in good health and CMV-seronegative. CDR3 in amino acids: CASSPDRAGTEAFF. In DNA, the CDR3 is TGTGCCAGCTCACCAGACAGGGCGGGCACTGAAGCTTTCTTT.